Presented here are 6 T cell receptor beta chains from one specimen sequenced in a study of blood T cell repertoires in COVID-19. TCRdb's copy holds only in-frame clones and misses some; the assay was immunoSEQ multiplex PCR. Found here are a few hundred thousand clones, approximately 87% of them singletons; the top ten hold approximately 3.3%. The sequencing sample was made of PBMCs or T cells enriched from blood (not recorded which). The receptors here all came from a woman aged 45-59 years in a cohort exposed to, infected with or recovered from COVID-19 (not recorded which).

This rearrangement joins TRBV7-9 to TRBJ1-5; 7 bases agree with TRBD1. CDR1 is SEHNR, CDR2 FQNEAQ, per germline (reference sequence). The ends lost 5 bases at V and 7 bases at J; junction bases unmatched: 5. The CDR3 has 13 amino acids. CDR3 region: CASSATGFQPQHF. CDR3 sequence (DNA): TGTGCCAGCAGCGCGACAGGGTTCCAGCCCCAGCATTTT.

This clone turned up a few times. The DNA for the CDR3 is TGCGCCAGCAGCCAAGATAACAGGGGCCCTACAAATAATCAGCCCCAGCATTTT. It translates to CASSQDNRGPTNNQPQHF. V and J are TRBV4-1 and TRBJ1-5; 7 bases map to TRBD1. CDR3 length: 18 amino acids. V gave up 0 bases and J gave up 4 bases; unmatched junction bases: 12. Germline V gene sequence: CDR1 MGHRA, CDR2 YSYEKL.

The chain recombines TRBV5-1 with TRBJ2-5; a possible D gene is TRBD1 (5 bases). Deletions cut 0 bases from V and 4 bases from J, with 10 bases between. CDR1 is SGHRS, CDR2 YFSETQ, per germline. The CDR3 runs 14 residues. In nucleotides, the CDR3 is TGCGCCAGCAGCTTGGGGCAGGGTAGAGAGACCCAGTACTTC. Translation: CASSLGQGRETQYF.

The V and J genes are TRBV6-5 and TRBJ1-1, with TRBD1 as a possible D gene (5 bases). The CDR3 extends over 14 amino acids. Per the germline V gene, CDR1 is MNHEY and CDR2 is SVGAGI. The V end lost 5 bases, the J end lost 0 bases, and 10 bases lay between the germline ends. The CDR3 bases are TGTGCCAGCAGTAGCGGGGCGATGAACACTGAAGCTTTCTTT. It specifies CASSSGAMNTEAFF.

The V gene is TRBV6-5, the J gene TRBJ2-7; perhaps TRBD2 as D (5 bases). Trimming shortened V by 8 bases and J by 2 bases, and 19 bases separated the two germline ends. Germline assignment: CDR1 MNHEY and CDR2 SVGAGI. This CDR3 is built from 15 residues. The CDR3 region has the DNA TGTGCCAGCGCCAGCCGGGAAAGGGTCCCCTACGAGCAGTACTTC. Encoded protein: CASASRERVPYEQYF.

The chain employs TRBV4-3 and TRBJ1-5; D is undetermined. Trimming removed 0 bases at V and 4 bases at J, with 13 bases between. The CDR3 extends over 16 amino acids. Germline-derived CDR1 and CDR2 are LGHNA and YSLEER. The CDR3 spells CASSQDRGGRNQPQHF. CDR3 bases: TGCGCCAGCAGCCAAGATCGGGGAGGGCGTAATCAGCCCCAGCATTTT.